Listed here is a single T cell receptor beta chain. Its cognate antigen is unknown. Gene labels here are mouse ones. The read ends 1 residue shy of where the CDR3 ends; the end is completed using the germline J gene. This record comes from a study of tissue T cells after allogeneic stem cell transplantation. This sample's time point: mouse harvest day 14 after allogeneic transplant. Tail vein injection delivered 10^7 T-cell-depleted bone marrow cells and 10^6 splenic CD5+ T cells. This mouse GVHD model was MHC-mismatched B6 to BALB/c, profiled day 7 or 14. Points from the study as a whole: Alloreactivity or antigen specificity of tissue TCRs was not determined; some clones might be host cells. Blood and spleen captured only part of the tissue TCR repertoire.

The CDR3 runs 15 residues. J gave up 1 base and V 1 base, and 1 base lay outside the gene matches. CDR1 and CDR2 from the germline V gene are SGHLS and HYDKME. TCRbeta CDR3 was sequenced at survey depth with template counts. Generated by immunoSEQ multiplex PCR, the TCRdb table keeps only in-frame clones and is missing some. The table shows about 3,200 clones, with 43% occurring only once. Material: gut tissue. The TCR was taken from a female BALB/c mouse given C57BL/6 T cells with graft-versus-host disease after an allogeneic hematopoietic cell transplant. The chain is built from TRBV12-2 and TRBJ2-3, with 10 nucleotides matching TRBD2. The CDR3 bases that were read are TGTGCCAGCTCTCTTGGGACTGGGGGTGCAGAAACGCTGTAT. This codes for CASSLGTGGAETLY. The whole CDR3 region reads CASSLGTGGAETLYF.